This TCR beta chain came from a study of CD8+ T cells in alopecia areata (dated by TCRdb to 2017 to 2018). With regard to the full study: Treated patients were enrolled in an open-label pilot trial of oral tofacitinib at 5 to 10 mg twice daily for moderate-to-severe alopecia areata. Tofacitinib was given for 6 to 18 months, followed by 6 months of follow-up off drug to assess delayed response and recurrence. In humans, TCRbeta sequencing was performed on scalp tissue and on sorted CD4+ and CD8+ peripheral blood T cells from healthy controls and from patients with patchy or totalis/universalis alopecia areata. The study used high-throughput TCRbeta sequencing to examine T cell clonal expansion in alopecia areata, in both the C3H/HeJ mouse model and human patients. Scalp clonality was compared among normal scalp (n=4), patchy alopecia areata scalp (n=8), and alopecia totalis/universalis scalp (n=8). Amplification of TCRbeta CDR3 regions was done by immunoSEQ multiplex PCR using 35 Vbeta forward primers and 13 Jbeta reverse primers. RNA was obtained with the PAXgene miRNA kit for fixed scalp, the miRNeasy kit for PBMCs, and the RNeasy kit for mouse skin. For the treated patients, the SALT score, which quantifies what percentage of scalp surface area is affected, served as the measure of disease severity. Biopsies were taken from tofacitinib-treated patients at baseline and again at 4 and 24 weeks into treatment, and several of those patients also had a later scalp biopsy.

The germline V gene encodes CDR1 SGHDT and CDR2 YYEEEE. The CDR3 runs 13 residues from the cysteine to the phenylalanine. Only CDR3 DNA remains: 39 bases, in frame from the first base. V is shortened by 4 bases, J by 2 bases, and the region joining them spans 8 bases. Summary of the overall study and its limitations: Tofacitinib significantly decreased scalp clonality and the number of expanded CD8+ clones among the top 100 scalp clones. Lesional scalp, especially in alopecia totalis/universalis, showed higher clonality and more expanded CD8+ clones than normal scalp, suggesting antigenic drive. During tofacitinib treatment, many expanded lesional clones stuck around in both scalp and blood, and this persistence may partly explain why relapse happens after treatment is stopped. Because the treated cohort was small and had only one nonresponder, larger studies are needed to examine links between baseline CD8+ expansion and response. Compared with mice, TCR sequences shared between patients were less clear, possibly partly because of HLA diversity across the patient population. Scalp TCR repertoire analysis is complicated because resident alphabeta T cells in normal human skin are also sequenced, whereas mouse skin is dominated by gammadelta T cells.

Library method: the immunoSEQ multiplex PCR assay. RNA was extracted from all samples and reverse transcribed into cDNA as template for TCR sequencing. SuperScript III was used for first-strand cDNA synthesis, primed with a 2:1 mix of oligo-dT and random hexamers. A synthetic immune receptor repertoire was used to assess amplification bias, and residual bias was removed computationally. As for how the authors treated the data: Raw reads were preprocessed for error removal, and CDR3 was defined according to IMGT conventions as running from the conserved cysteine to phenylalanine. Clonality was computed as 1 minus the Shannon entropy, with the entropy normalized by log2 of the number of productive unique TCRs. Whether scalp clones were CD4 or CD8 was inferred by matching scalp TCRbeta sequences against CD4 and CD8 repertoires sorted from blood. TCRdb stores this immuneACCESS table with in-frame sequences only. Part of the clones is absent; in the studies checked, under half of the shortfall reflects unresolved V genes, and no reason is known for the rest. V and J calls and clone size come straight from that table; D and trimming were deduced from the DNA. A total of around 140,000 clones appear in this sample, around 83% of them only once. Of the sample, around 13% is held by the ten largest clones.

About this clone: Its antigen has not been determined. Within one base of it there is no much larger clone, and no base qualities were kept.

Sample time point, as interpreted from the label and publication: 4 weeks on oral tofacitinib. The treatment or condition label here, explained by the study, means: oral pan-JAK inhibitor, 5-10 mg twice daily. Lesional scalp punch biopsies and peripheral blood were obtained from alopecia areata patients. After PBMCs were isolated by density centrifugation and stained for CD3, CD4 and CD8, a FACSAria was used to sort CD4+ and CD8+ T cells. The sequence links TRBV5-6 to TRBJ2-3, with a tentative D gene TRBD2 over 6 matching bases. The sample consisted of CD8+ T cells sorted from blood, taken at week 4, from a patient treated with tofacitinib. The sequence derives from a human donor with alopecia areata. In nucleotides, the sequence is TGTGCCAGCAGCGGCGGGACCACAGATACGCAGTATTTT. Its protein product is CASSGGTTDTQYF.